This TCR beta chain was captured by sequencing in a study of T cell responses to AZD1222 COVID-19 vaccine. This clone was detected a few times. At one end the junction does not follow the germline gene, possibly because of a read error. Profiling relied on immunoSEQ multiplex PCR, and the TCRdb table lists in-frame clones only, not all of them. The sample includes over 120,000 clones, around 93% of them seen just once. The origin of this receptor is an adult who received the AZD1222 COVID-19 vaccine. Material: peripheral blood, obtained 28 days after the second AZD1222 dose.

The CDR3 reads CAWSVPAIF. The CDR3 nucleotides are TGTGCCTGGAGTGTACCCGCTATCTTC. This rearrangement joins TRBV30 to TRBJ1-2; D uncertain. CDR1 and CDR2 from the germline V gene are GTSNPN and SVGIG (reference sequence). The CDR3 has 9 amino acids.